This T cell receptor (beta chain) was recovered during a study of blood T cell repertoires in COVID-19. Whole-study context: Donors in the United States, Italy and Spain gave samples during acute or convalescent COVID-19. The cDNA or gDNA used as material had been derived from T cells, B-cell-depleted T cells, or PBMCs.

As processed by the authors: From reference gene primer amplification, estimates of nucleated cell counts were derived. Repertoires were generated with immunoSEQ multiplex PCR, while TCRdb's copy carries only in-frame clones and drops some. V and J calls and clone size come straight from that table; D and trimming were deduced from the DNA. The sample yields tens of thousands of clones, around 83% seen once. This clonotype was sampled from a man over 45 with active COVID-19. Material for sequencing was peripheral blood.

The CDR3 DNA follows: TGTGCCAGCAGTTATGGCAGAAGCAATCAGCCCCAGCATTTT. Protein sequence: CASSYGRSNQPQHF. The chain employs TRBV6-5 and TRBJ1-5; no firm D call. The V gene's germline CDR1 is MNHEY and CDR2 SVGAGI. V was trimmed by 3 bases and J by 1 base, leaving 7 bases between them. The CDR3 totals 14 residues.